This entry features one T cell receptor (beta chain) sequence. The antigen is undetermined. These data come from a study of lymphopenia after photon versus proton radiotherapy. CDR1 LGHNA and CDR2 YSLEER come from the germline V gene. The CDR3 extends over 13 amino acids. V dropped 4 bases and J dropped 1 base, with 7 bases sitting between them. Sequencing used immunoSEQ multiplex PCR; TCRdb keeps in-frame clones, though not all of them. The sample contains some 20,000 clones, around 90% of which appear only once. Study results and caveats: Post-nadir diversity loss with photons came from oligoclonal expansion, particularly CD8+ Temra cells. Relative stability marked proton patients; photon patients lost diversity and naive cells.

The receptor was isolated from a man in his fifties or sixties with pancreatic cancer. The input for sequencing was peripheral blood, taken from a patient treated with photon-based radiotherapy. V usage is TRBV4-3 and J usage is TRBJ1-1; D gene uncertain. CDR3 in DNA: TGCGCCAGCAGCCCCGTCACGAACACTGAAGCTTTCTTT. Encoded protein: CASSPVTNTEAFF.